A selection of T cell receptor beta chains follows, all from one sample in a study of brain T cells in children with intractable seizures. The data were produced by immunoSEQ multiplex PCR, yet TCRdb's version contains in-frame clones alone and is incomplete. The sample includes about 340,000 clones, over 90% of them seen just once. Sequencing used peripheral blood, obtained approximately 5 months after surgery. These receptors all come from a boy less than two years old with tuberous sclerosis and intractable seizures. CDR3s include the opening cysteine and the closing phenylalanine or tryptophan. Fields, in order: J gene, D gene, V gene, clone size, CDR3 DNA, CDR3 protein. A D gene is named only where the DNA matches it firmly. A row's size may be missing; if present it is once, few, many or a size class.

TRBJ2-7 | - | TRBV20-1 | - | TGCAGTGCTCCGTTTAACCTACAGCAGTACTTC | CSAPFNLQQYF
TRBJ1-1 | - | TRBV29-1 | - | TGCAGCGTTGAGGTATTAGTAGTCGGCACTGAAGCTTTCTTT | CSVEVLVVGTEAFF
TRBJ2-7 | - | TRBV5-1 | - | TGCGCCAGCAGCTTGGAAACAGGGCTTAGCGAGCAGTACTTC | CASSLETGLSEQYF
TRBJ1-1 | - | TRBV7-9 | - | TGTGCCAGCAGCCCGAAGGGGGGCGAGGCTTTCTTT | CASSPKGGEAFF
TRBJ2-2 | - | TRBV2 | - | TGTGCCAGCAGTGCGGGGCTAGCACCACGGAACACCGGGGAGCTGTTTTTT | CASSAGLAPRNTGELFF
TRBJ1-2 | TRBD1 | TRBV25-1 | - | TGTGCCAGCAGTAGTTGGACAGGTTCTAACTATGGCTACACCTTC | CASSSWTGSNYGYTF
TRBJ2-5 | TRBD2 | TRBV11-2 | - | TGTGCCAGCAGCTTAGTTTCCCCCCTGTCGGGAGGGGTCCAAGAGACCCAGTACTTC | CASSLVSPLSGGVQETQYF
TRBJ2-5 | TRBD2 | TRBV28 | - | TGTGCCAGCAGTCGGGGACTAGCGGGGGGGATTCAAGAGACCCAGTACTTC | CASSRGLAGGIQETQYF
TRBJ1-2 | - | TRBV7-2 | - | TGTGCCAGCAGCCTGCGGCTCCAGGCTGGCTACACCTTC | CASSLRLQAGYTF
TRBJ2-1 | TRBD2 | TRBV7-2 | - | TGTGCCAGCAGCTTAGAACTAGCGGGAACGGGCTTCTTC | CASSLELAGTGFF
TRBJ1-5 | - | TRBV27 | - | TGTGCCAGCAGTTTGTTTGGGGGCGGCGGTAGCAATCAGCCCCAGCATTTT | CASSLFGGGGSNQPQHF
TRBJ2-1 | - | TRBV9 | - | TGTGCCAGCAGCGTGTCCCCACTCACTGGGGATGAGCAGTTCTTC | CASSVSPLTGDEQFF
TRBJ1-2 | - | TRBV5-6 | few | TGTGCCAGCAGCTTGGACGGTATTAACTATGGCTACACCTTC | CASSLDGINYGYTF
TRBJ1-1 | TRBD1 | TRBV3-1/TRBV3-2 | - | TGTGCCAGCAGCCAACTCCTACGGACAGGGACCACTGAAGCTTTCTTT | CASSQLLRTGTTEAFF
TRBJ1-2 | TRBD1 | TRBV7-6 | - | TGTGCCAGCAGCTTAGAGACAGGGGCGAACTATGGCTACACCTTC | CASSLETGANYGYTF
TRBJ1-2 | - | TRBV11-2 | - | TGTGCCAGCAGCTTTCGTCAGGATTCGTATGGCTACACCTTC | CASSFRQDSYGYTF